The 19 T cell receptor beta chains reported below all come from one sample, sequenced in a study of vaccination and CD4 T cells after COVID-19. As to treatment: approximately nine-day PBMC culture with coronavirus spike peptide pools or control peptides (ViraFEST assay). Their specific antigens are unknown. An Oncomine TCR Beta short-read assay was used to sequence the DNA from cultured CD4+ T cells. MiXCR, run by TCRdb on the PCR reads, gives a single entry per CDR3 protein. The sample has about 20,000 distinct CDR3 sequences; 45% to 60% are singletons. The sample comprised CD4+ T cells from blood, cultured in vitro. The receptors were gathered from a human donor who had recovered from COVID-19.

Only one count was recorded for this clonotype. The chain couples TRBV2 to TRBJ2-7; TRBD1 matches at 9 bases. The CDR3 spans 15 residues. Germline V gene sequence: CDR1 SNHLY, CDR2 FYNNEI. Trimming cost V 6 bases and J 0 bases; bases outside gene matches: 6. The CDR3 loop is CASSGTGRSSYEQYF. The CDR3 coding sequence is TGTGCCAGCAGCGGGACAGGGCGAAGCTCCTACGAGCAGTACTTC.

The chain employs TRBV12-3 or TRBV12-4 and TRBJ2-5; D is unresolved. The length of the CDR3 is 12 residues. V was shortened by 3 bases and J by 6 bases, with 8 bases between the two germline ends. This chain's CDR3 is CASSFPGQTQYF. The CDR3 nucleotides are TGTGCCAGCAGTTTTCCCGGCCAGACCCAGTACTTC.

This clonotype showed up just a few times. The V and J genes are TRBV6-5 and TRBJ1-5, with D possibly TRBD1 on 6 matching bases. The CDR3 spans 16 residues. V was trimmed by 2 bases and J by 4 bases, leaving 15 bases between them. Germline V gene data show CDR1 as MNHEY and CDR2 as SVGAGI. In nucleotides, the CDR3 is TGTGCCAGCAGTTACAGAATAGGACAGCCGAATCAGCCCCAGCATTTT. Its protein product is CASSYRIGQPNQPQHF.

This clonotype came up once. The limits of the CDR3 on the DNA are not certain, so only TCRdb's listed CDR3 is given. The chain couples TRBV20-1 to TRBJ2-1; the table's D call, TRBD2, has no DNA check behind it. The CDR3 is 17 amino acids in total, end residues counted. CDR1 is DFQATT, CDR2 SNEGSKA, per germline (reference sequence). CDR3 residues: CSALGTGAGLSYNEQFF.

This clonotype was seen a few times. V gene TRBV6-1 combines with J gene TRBJ1-2; maybe TRBD1 (5 bases). From germline, CDR1 is MNHNS and CDR2 SASEGT. Trimming cost V 6 bases and J 3 bases, with 11 bases left between them. This CDR3 is built from 13 residues. CDR3 sequence reads: CASRPGTDYGYTF. CDR3 in DNA: TGTGCCAGCAGACCCGGGACCGACTATGGCTACACCTTC.

The gene calls are TRBV6-1 and TRBJ2-4, with 7 bases lining up with TRBD1. The germline V gene has CDR1 MNHNS and CDR2 SASEGT. V lost 4 bases, J lost 13 bases, and 4 bases stayed unmatched. CDR3 length: 11 residues. The CDR3 protein is CASSGTGQQYF. The CDR3 nucleotides read TGTGCCAGCAGTGGGACGGGACAGCAGTACTTC.

The chain carries TRBV30 and TRBJ2-6; D uncertain. CDR3 length: 13 residues. Trimming removed 3 bases at V and 0 bases at J, with 3 bases between. CDR1 GTSNPN and CDR2 SVGIG come from the germline V gene (reference sequence). The CDR3 sequence: CAWRSSGANVLTF. The CDR3 nucleotides are TGTGCCTGGAGAAGCTCTGGGGCCAACGTCCTGACTTTC.

This clonotype was seen only a few times. The genes are TRBV19 and TRBJ2-4; D remains unclear. Germline CDR1 reads LNHDA; CDR2 reads SQIVND (reference sequence). Trimming took off 5 bases at V and 1 base at J, with 9 bases between the two ends. The CDR3 has 14 amino acids. The DNA for the CDR3 is TGTGCCAGTAGTTCAGAACGTGCCAAAAACATTCAGTACTTC. Protein product: CASSSERAKNIQYF. Variable domain in full (rest from reference TRBV19 and TRBJ2-4): DGGITQSPKYLFRKEGQNVTLSCEQNLNHDAMYWYRQDPGQGLRLIYYSQIVNDFQKGDIAEGYSVSREKKESFPLTVTSAQKNPTAFYLCASSSERAKNIQYFGAGTRLSVL.

The V and J genes are TRBV19 and TRBJ2-2; no reliable D call. The V end lost 6 bases, the J end lost 5 bases, and 13 bases lay between the germline ends. This CDR3 is built from 14 residues. In germline, CDR1 is LNHDA, CDR2 SQIVND (reference sequence). This CDR3 is CASRSGSITGELFF. CDR3 coding DNA: TGTGCCAGTAGGTCCGGGTCTATAACCGGGGAGCTGTTTTTT. Variable domain in full (rest from reference TRBV19 and TRBJ2-2): DGGITQSPKYLFRKEGQNVTLSCEQNLNHDAMYWYRQDPGQGLRLIYYSQIVNDFQKGDIAEGYSVSREKKESFPLTVTSAQKNPTAFYLCASRSGSITGELFFGEGSRLTVL.

This clonotype occurred once. The chain employs TRBV29-1 and TRBJ2-3; tentative D call: TRBD2 (5 bases). V was pared by 3 bases and J by 4 bases, with 8 bases between. Germline values: CDR1 SQVTM, CDR2 ANQGSEA. CDR3 size: 12 residues. This CDR3 reads CSVDGNSDTQYF. The CDR3 nucleotides are TGCAGCGTTGACGGGAACTCAGATACGCAGTATTTT.

This clonotype was counted between two and nine times. The J gene is TRBJ2-7, the V gene TRBV20-1; the D gene is possibly TRBD2 (5 bases). V lost 3 bases and J 5 bases, leaving 11 bases between the germline ends. The germline CDR1 and CDR2 sequences are DFQATT and SNEGSKA (reference sequence). CDR3 length equals 12 residues. CDR3 nucleotides: TGCAGTGCTAGGTTCGGGGTGGACGAGCAGTACTTC. This sequence encodes CSARFGVDEQYF.

The chain is built from TRBV29-1 and TRBJ1-5; no definite D call. The CDR3 extends over 13 amino acids. From germline, CDR1 is SQVTM and CDR2 ANQGSEA. V lost 4 bases and J lost 7, with 14 bases in between. Here the CDR3 reads CSVVGGPGQPQHF. The CDR3 nucleotides read TGCAGCGTTGTGGGCGGTCCCGGCCAGCCCCAGCATTTT.

This clonotype occurred a few times. The rearrangement joins TRBV20-1 to TRBJ2-1; weak D call: TRBD2 (6 bases). Germline values: CDR1 DFQATT, CDR2 SNEGSKA (reference sequence). V was pared by 0 bases and J by 7 bases, with 19 bases between. The CDR3 length is 16 residues. In nucleotides, the CDR3 is TGCAGTGCTAGAGATTGGGGCTCAGGGCGGGGTAATGAGCAGTTCTTC. Its translation: CSARDWGSGRGNEQFF.

There are a few counts of this clonotype. V and J are TRBV28 and TRBJ2-3, with 7 bases matching TRBD2. The CDR3 has 13 residues. Germline V gene sequence: CDR1 MDHEN, CDR2 SYDVKM. Trimming cost V 8 bases and J 8 bases; bases outside gene matches: 10. CDR3 protein: CASAQGPGGTQYF. CDR3 nucleotide sequence: TGTGCCAGCGCCCAGGGCCCGGGGGGTACGCAGTATTTT.

Worth noting for this clonotype: An end of the junction does not agree with germline; a read error may underlie this. The chain is built from TRBV20-1 and TRBJ1-1, with D possibly TRBD1 on 5 matching bases. Germline V gene lookup returns CDR1 DFQATT and CDR2 SNEGSKA (reference sequence). The CDR3 totals 10 residues. The CDR3 nucleotides read TGCAGTGCTCTCATCCCGGGGCACCCCTTT. It yields the protein CSALIPGHPF.

This clonotype turned up a few times. The V call is TRBV24-1, the J call TRBJ2-1; D not certain. Trimming took off 5 bases at V and 8 bases at J, with 12 bases between the two ends. This CDR3 has 13 amino acids. The V gene's germline CDR1 is KGHDR and CDR2 SFDVKD. CDR3 sequence reads: CATSAPPFDEQFF. CDR3 bases: TGTGCCACCAGTGCTCCACCCTTCGATGAGCAGTTCTTC.

The chain carries TRBV5-4 and TRBJ1-1; possible D gene TRBD1, 5 bases. This CDR3 has 15 amino acids. Looked up from germline, CDR1 is SGHNT and CDR2 is YYREEE (reference sequence). V was shortened by 4 bases and J by 0 bases, with 13 bases between the two germline ends. The CDR3 DNA reads as TGTGCCAGCAGCAACCCGGGGGTCTTGAACACTGAAGCTTTCTTT. Protein product: CASSNPGVLNTEAFF.

This clonotype was found a few times. The chain uses TRBV6-1 and TRBJ2-3; no clear D gene. Germline values: CDR1 MNHNS, CDR2 SASEGT. The CDR3 sequence is 12 residues long. V was cut by 4 bases and J by 4 bases, with 6 bases left in between. Written as DNA, the CDR3 is TGTGCCAGCAGTGGGTGGGCAGATACGCAGTATTTT. It yields the protein CASSGWADTQYF.

The J gene is TRBJ1-6, the V gene TRBV2, with TRBD1 matching over 8 bases. The ends lost 4 bases at V and 10 bases at J; junction bases unmatched: 9. The CDR3 covers 15 residues. Germline V gene lookup returns CDR1 SNHLY and CDR2 FYNNEI. Written as DNA, the CDR3 is TGTGCCAGCAGTGCAGAGACAGGGGACGGCTCACCCCTCCACTTT. As protein: CASSAETGDGSPLHF.